Each of the 20 T cell receptor beta chains below was sequenced from the same sample in a study of blood T cell repertoires in COVID-19. TCRdb keeps only in-frame clones here, not all; method: immunoSEQ multiplex PCR. The sample shows more than 200,000 clones, about 88% of them seen only once. Sequenced: peripheral blood. These receptors were obtained from a man aged 70 or older with acute or convalescent COVID-19.

The rearrangement uses TRBV19 and TRBJ1-3; 7 bases fit TRBD1. The CDR3 extends over 16 amino acids. Per germline, CDR1 LNHDA and CDR2 SQIVND (reference sequence). After removal of 5 bases from V and 0 bases from J, the junction contained 7 bases not matched to a gene. The CDR3 DNA sequence: TGTGCCAGTAGTTCGGGACAGCCGTACTCTGGAAACACCATATATTTT. Translating gives CASSSGQPYSGNTIYF.

This sequence joins TRBV10-3 and TRBJ2-6, with 9 bases aligning to TRBD1. The germline V gene has CDR1 ENHRY and CDR2 SYGVKD. This CDR3 comprises 17 residues. With V trimmed by 4 bases and J by 2 bases, 6 bases remained unmatched. The CDR3 sequence is CAISGEWTGAGANVLTF. DNA of the CDR3: TGTGCCATCAGTGGGGAGTGGACAGGGGCTGGGGCCAACGTCCTGACTTTC.

This clone has more than one count but fewer than ten. V usage is TRBV7-9 and J usage is TRBJ2-5; TRBD2 matches at 7 bases. Germline V CDR1 and CDR2: SEHNR, FQNEAQ (reference sequence). Trimming removed 4 bases from V and 4 bases from J; junction bases left unmatched: 6. This CDR3 has 14 residues. The CDR3: CASSSGTTLETQYF. The CDR3 DNA sequence: TGTGCCAGCAGCTCAGGGACTACCTTAGAGACCCAGTACTTC.

The V and J genes are TRBV9 and TRBJ2-7; weak D call: TRBD1 (7 bases). Germline lookup yields CDR1 SGDLS and CDR2 YYNGEE. Between the trimmed V and J ends, which lost 4 bases and 2 bases, there was a span of 16 bases. CDR3 length: 15 residues. The CDR3 nucleotides read TGTGCCAGCAGCCCCCGCGGGACAGACACCTACGAGCAGTACTTC. Protein sequence: CASSPRGTDTYEQYF. The full variable domain, with the rest looked up from reference TRBV9 and TRBJ2-7, is DSGVTQTPKHLITATGQRVTLRCSPRSGDLSVYWYQQSLDQGLQFLIQYYNGEERAKGNILERFSAQQFPDLHSELNLSSLELGDSALYFCASSPRGTDTYEQYFGPGTRLTVT.

The chain joins TRBV18 to TRBJ1-5, with a weak D call TRBD1 (5 bases). Trimming took off 6 bases at V and 6 bases at J, with 18 bases between the two ends. The CDR3 length is 15 residues. CDR1 and CDR2 from the germline V gene are KGHSH and LQKENI. The CDR3 nucleotides are TGTGCCAGCTCTGATAGACACGGGCAGGGTCAGCCCCAGCATTTT. It translates to CASSDRHGQGQPQHF.

This chain connects TRBV6-5 to TRBJ2-7; possible D gene TRBD2, 6 bases. This CDR3 comprises 14 residues. With 6 bases removed from V and 1 base from J, the gap between germline ends came to 13 bases. CDR1 MNHEY and CDR2 SVGAGI come from the germline V gene. The CDR3 DNA reads as TGTGCCAGCAGCGGGCGGGGTGCTTCCTACGAGCAGTACTTC. Its translation is CASSGRGASYEQYF.

The V gene is TRBV6-5, the J gene TRBJ2-2, with D possibly being TRBD2 (5 bases). V lost 6 bases to trimming and J lost 1 base, with 6 bases between them. The CDR3 has 13 residues. Germline values: CDR1 MNHEY, CDR2 SVGAGI. The CDR3 DNA follows: TGTGCCAGCAGACGGGAGAACACCGGGGAGCTGTTTTTT. Translation gives CASRRENTGELFF.

The CDR3 bases are TGTGCCAGCACCTTAGGGACTAGCGGCACAGATACGCAGTATTTT. This translates into CASTLGTSGTDTQYF. This chain connects TRBV9 to TRBJ2-3; 10 bases align to TRBD2. Trimming cost V 6 bases and J 1 base; bases outside gene matches: 5. Looked up from germline, CDR1 is SGDLS and CDR2 is YYNGEE. This CDR3 is 15 amino acids long.

V is TRBV12-3 or TRBV12-4 and J is TRBJ2-7, with D perhaps matching TRBD1 (6 bases). V shed 6 bases and J shed 5 bases, with 11 bases lying between them. The CDR3 sequence is 12 residues long. The CDR3 loop is CASRTGQDEQYF. The CDR3 DNA sequence: TGTGCCAGCAGAACAGGGCAGGACGAGCAGTACTTC.

The genes are TRBV5-1 and TRBJ2-1; 9 nucleotides match TRBD1. Trimming at V came to 4 bases and at J to 7 bases, leaving 6 bases not matched to a gene. This CDR3 comprises 14 residues. Germline values: CDR1 SGHRS, CDR2 YFSETQ. CDR3 sequence reads: CASSPTGTGNEQFF. Here the CDR3 DNA reads TGCGCCAGCAGCCCCACCGGGACAGGGAATGAGCAGTTCTTC.

To note about this clone: At one end the junction does not follow the germline gene, possibly because of a read error. V gene TRBV7-7 combines with J gene TRBJ2-7, with 9 positions matching TRBD2. CDR1 and CDR2 from the germline V gene are SSHAT and FNYEAQ (reference sequence). The CDR3 has 14 amino acids. This chain's CDR3 is CASSSAGGGSEQYF. The CDR3 DNA reads TGTGCTAGCAGCTCCGCGGGAGGGGGTTCAGAGCAGTACTTC.

The chain is built from TRBV3-1 (or the pseudogene TRBV3-2) and TRBJ2-7, with unresolved D. This CDR3 has 12 amino acids. Germline V gene data show CDR1 as LGHDT and CDR2 as YNNKEL (reference sequence). V was cut by 4 bases and J by 3 bases, with 7 bases left in between. This CDR3 is CASSLSYYEQYF. The CDR3 DNA reads TGTGCCAGCAGCCTCTCCTACTACGAGCAGTACTTC.

The chain recombines TRBV28 with TRBJ2-6, with D maybe TRBD2 (6 bases). V lost 6 bases and J 3 bases, leaving 15 bases between the germline ends. In germline, CDR1 is MDHEN, CDR2 SYDVKM. CDR3 length: 16 residues. CDR3 sequence: CASSKGRSRGANVLTF. Written as DNA, the CDR3 is TGTGCCAGCAGCAAGGGGAGGAGTCGTGGGGCCAACGTCCTGACTTTC.

J is TRBJ1-1 and V is TRBV30; tentatively, D is TRBD1 (6 bases). The germline gives CDR1 GTSNPN, CDR2 SVGIG (reference sequence). CDR3 length equals 14 residues. The ends were cut back, 2 bases at V and 1 base at J, with 11 bases in the middle. CDR3 residues: CAWSWDTENTEAFF. CDR3 bases: TGTGCCTGGAGTTGGGACACTGAGAACACTGAAGCTTTCTTT.

The genes are TRBV5-1 and TRBJ1-1; D remains ambiguous. The V gene lost 0 bases and the J gene lost 0 bases, with 12 bases spanning the gap. Germline values: CDR1 SGHRS, CDR2 YFSETQ. The CDR3 has 16 amino acids. The CDR3 loop reads CASSLGEIIMNTEAFF. The CDR3 DNA sequence: TGCGCCAGCAGCTTGGGAGAGATAATAATGAACACTGAAGCTTTCTTT.

This clone was seen more than once but under ten times. V gene TRBV7-3 combines with J gene TRBJ2-7, with 9 positions matching TRBD2. The CDR3 has 14 residues. CDR1 and CDR2 (germline): SGHTA, FQGTGA. With V trimmed by 1 base and J by 4 bases, 2 bases remained unmatched. CDR3 nucleotide sequence: TGTGCCAGCAGCTTAAAGGCGGGAGGGTACGAGCAGTACTTC. It yields the protein CASSLKAGGYEQYF.

This chain connects TRBV6-2 or TRBV6-3 to TRBJ2-1, with 11 bases fitting TRBD2. The CDR3 runs 15 residues. Per the germline V gene, CDR1 is MNHEY and CDR2 is SVGEGT. Unmatched junction bases numbered 7, after V lost 5 bases and J lost 7 bases. The CDR3, as DNA: TGTGCCAGCAGTACCCGGACTAGCGGGCAAAATGAGCAGTTCTTC. Translated, it gives CASSTRTSGQNEQFF.

The CDR3 DNA follows: TGTGCCTGGAGTGGACTAGCGGGCACCTACGAGCAGTACTTC. As protein: CAWSGLAGTYEQYF. The chain carries TRBV30 and TRBJ2-7, with 10 bases lining up with TRBD2. Germline V gene lookup returns CDR1 GTSNPN and CDR2 SVGIG (reference sequence). The CDR3 contains 14 residues. Losses at the gene ends were 1 base for V and 2 bases for J; bases not matched to a gene: 2.

This chain connects TRBV9 to TRBJ1-5; TRBD1 matches at 9 bases. The CDR3 loop spans 14 amino acids. V lost 4 bases to trimming and J lost 7 bases; unmatched junction nucleotides: 6. Germline assignment: CDR1 SGDLS and CDR2 YYNGEE. The CDR3 is CASSWTGDEQPQHF. In DNA, the CDR3 is TGTGCCAGCAGCTGGACAGGGGATGAGCAGCCCCAGCATTTT. Looking up the rest from reference TRBV9 and TRBJ1-5 gives the full variable domain: DSGVTQTPKHLITATGQRVTLRCSPRSGDLSVYWYQQSLDQGLQFLIQYYNGEERAKGNILERFSAQQFPDLHSELNLSSLELGDSALYFCASSWTGDEQPQHFGDGTRLSIL.

The V and J genes are TRBV20-1 and TRBJ1-2, with D possibly TRBD1 on 5 matching bases. V was pared by 6 bases and J by 4 bases, with 9 bases between. Germline CDR1 and CDR2: DFQATT and SNEGSKA (reference sequence). CDR3 length equals 11 residues. This chain's CDR3 is CSAGTGYGYTF. CDR3 nucleotides: TGCAGTGCCGGGACTGGCTATGGCTACACCTTC.